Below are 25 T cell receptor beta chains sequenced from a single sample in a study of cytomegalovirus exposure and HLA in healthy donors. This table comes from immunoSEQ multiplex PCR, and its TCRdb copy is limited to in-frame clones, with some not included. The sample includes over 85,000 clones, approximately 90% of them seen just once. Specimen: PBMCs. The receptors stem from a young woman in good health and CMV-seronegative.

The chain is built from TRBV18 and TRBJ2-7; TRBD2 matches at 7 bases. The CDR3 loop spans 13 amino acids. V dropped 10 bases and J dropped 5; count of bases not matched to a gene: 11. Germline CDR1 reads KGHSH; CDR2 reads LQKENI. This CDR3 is CATSTREGHEQYF. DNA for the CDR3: TGTGCCACTTCCACCAGGGAGGGGCACGAGCAGTACTTC.

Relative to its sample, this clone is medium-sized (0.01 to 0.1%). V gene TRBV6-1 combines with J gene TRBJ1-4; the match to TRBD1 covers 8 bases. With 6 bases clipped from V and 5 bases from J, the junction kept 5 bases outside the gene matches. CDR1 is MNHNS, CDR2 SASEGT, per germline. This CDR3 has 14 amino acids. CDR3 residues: CASSEGQANEKLFF. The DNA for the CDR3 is TGTGCCAGCAGCGAGGGACAGGCCAATGAAAAACTGTTTTTT.

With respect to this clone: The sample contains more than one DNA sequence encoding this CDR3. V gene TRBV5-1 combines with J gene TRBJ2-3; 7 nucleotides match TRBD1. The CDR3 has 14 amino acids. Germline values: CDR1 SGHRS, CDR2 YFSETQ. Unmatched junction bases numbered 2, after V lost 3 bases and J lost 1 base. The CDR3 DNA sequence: TGCGCCAGCAGCTCCGGACAGGGCACAGATACGCAGTATTTT. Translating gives CASSSGQGTDTQYF.

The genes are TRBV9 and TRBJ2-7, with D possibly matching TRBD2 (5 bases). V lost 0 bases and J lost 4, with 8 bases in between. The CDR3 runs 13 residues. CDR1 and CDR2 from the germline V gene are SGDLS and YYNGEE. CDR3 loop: CASSVGERYEQYF. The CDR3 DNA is TGTGCCAGCAGCGTAGGGGAGAGATACGAGCAGTACTTC.

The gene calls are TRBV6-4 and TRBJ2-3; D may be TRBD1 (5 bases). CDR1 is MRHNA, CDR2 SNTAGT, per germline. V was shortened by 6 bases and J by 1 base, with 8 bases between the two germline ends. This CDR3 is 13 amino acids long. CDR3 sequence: CASRIGGTDTQYF. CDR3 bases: TGTGCCAGCAGGATAGGGGGCACAGATACGCAGTATTTT.

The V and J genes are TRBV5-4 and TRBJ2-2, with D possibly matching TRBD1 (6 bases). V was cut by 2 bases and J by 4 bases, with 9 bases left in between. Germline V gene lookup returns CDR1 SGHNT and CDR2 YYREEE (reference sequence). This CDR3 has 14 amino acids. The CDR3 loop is CASSFGGGTGELFF. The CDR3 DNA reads TGTGCCAGCAGCTTTGGGGGCGGCACCGGGGAGCTGTTTTTT. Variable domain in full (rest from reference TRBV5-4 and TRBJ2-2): ETGVTQSPTHLIKTRGQQVTLRCSSQSGHNTVSWYQQALGQGPQFIFQYYREEENGRGNFPPRFSGLQFPNYSSELNVNALELDDSALYLCASSFGGGTGELFFGEGSRLTVL.

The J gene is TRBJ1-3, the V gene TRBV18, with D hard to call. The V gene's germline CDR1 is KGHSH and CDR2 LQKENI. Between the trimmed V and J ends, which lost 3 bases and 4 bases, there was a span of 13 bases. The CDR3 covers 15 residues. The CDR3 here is CASSPREGGGNTIYF. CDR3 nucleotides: TGTGCCAGCTCACCCCGAGAAGGCGGAGGAAACACCATATATTTT. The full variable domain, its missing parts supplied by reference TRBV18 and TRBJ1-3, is NAGVMQNPRHLVRRRGQEARLRCSPMKGHSHVYWYRQLPEEGLKFMVYLQKENIIDESGMPKERFSAEFPKEGPSILRIQQVVRGDSAAYFCASSPREGGGNTIYFGEGSWLTVV.

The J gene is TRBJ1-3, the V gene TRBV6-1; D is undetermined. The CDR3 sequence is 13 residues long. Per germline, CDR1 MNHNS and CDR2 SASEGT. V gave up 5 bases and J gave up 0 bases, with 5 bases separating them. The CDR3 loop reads CASSSFSGNTIYF. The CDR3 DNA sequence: TGTGCCAGCAGTTCCTTCTCTGGAAACACCATATATTTT.

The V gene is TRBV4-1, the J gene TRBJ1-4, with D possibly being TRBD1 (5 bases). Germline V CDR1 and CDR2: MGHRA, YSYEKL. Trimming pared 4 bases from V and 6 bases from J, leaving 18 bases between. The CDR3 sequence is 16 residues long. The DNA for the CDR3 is TGCGCCAGCAGCCGTCGAAAGGGGAGGGGAGATGAAAAACTGTTTTTT. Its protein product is CASSRRKGRGDEKLFF.

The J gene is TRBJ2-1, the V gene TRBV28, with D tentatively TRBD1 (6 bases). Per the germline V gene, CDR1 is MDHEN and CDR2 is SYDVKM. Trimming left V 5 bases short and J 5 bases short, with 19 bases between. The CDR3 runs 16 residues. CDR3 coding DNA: TGTGCCAGCAGTCCTCGGGGCAGGGGAACAGACAATGAGCAGTTCTTC. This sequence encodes CASSPRGRGTDNEQFF. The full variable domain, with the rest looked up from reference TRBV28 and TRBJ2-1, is DVKVTQSSRYLVKRTGEKVFLECVQDMDHENMFWYRQDPGLGLRLIYFSYDVKMKEKGDIPEGYSVSREKKERFSLILESASTNQTSMYLCASSPRGRGTDNEQFFGPGTRLTVL.

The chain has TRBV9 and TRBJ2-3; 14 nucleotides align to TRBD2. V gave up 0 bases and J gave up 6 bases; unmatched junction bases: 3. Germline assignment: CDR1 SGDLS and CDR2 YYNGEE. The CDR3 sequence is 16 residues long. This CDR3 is CASSVGLAGGQDTQYF. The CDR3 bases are TGTGCCAGCAGCGTAGGACTAGCGGGGGGGCAGGATACGCAGTATTTT.

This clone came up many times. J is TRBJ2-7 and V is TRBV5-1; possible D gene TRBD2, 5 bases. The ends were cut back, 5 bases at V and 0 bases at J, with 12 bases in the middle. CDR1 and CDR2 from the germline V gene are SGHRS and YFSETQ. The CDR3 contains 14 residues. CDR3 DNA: TGCGCCAGCAGGTTCAGTGGGAGCTCCTACGAGCAGTACTTC. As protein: CASRFSGSSYEQYF.

The CDR3 nucleotides read TGTGCCAGCAGCCCCCGGGGGGGTAACTATGGCTACACCTTC. As protein: CASSPRGGNYGYTF. V gene TRBV9 combines with J gene TRBJ1-2; maybe TRBD1 (5 bases). The CDR3 contains 14 residues. Germline assignment: CDR1 SGDLS and CDR2 YYNGEE. The ends were cut back, 4 bases at V and 1 base at J, with 11 bases in the middle.

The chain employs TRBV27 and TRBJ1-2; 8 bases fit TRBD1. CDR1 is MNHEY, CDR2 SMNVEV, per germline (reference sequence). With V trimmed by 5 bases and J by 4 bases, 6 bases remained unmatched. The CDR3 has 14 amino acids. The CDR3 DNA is TGTGCCAGCAGTGACCCAGGGGGCGTCTATGGCTACACCTTC. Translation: CASSDPGGVYGYTF.

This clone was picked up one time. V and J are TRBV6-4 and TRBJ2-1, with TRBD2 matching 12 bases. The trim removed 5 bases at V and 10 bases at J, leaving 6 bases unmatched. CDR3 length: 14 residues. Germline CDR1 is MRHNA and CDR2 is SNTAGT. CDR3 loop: CASSHTSGRKEQFF. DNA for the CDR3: TGTGCCAGCAGTCATACTAGCGGGAGGAAGGAGCAGTTCTTC.

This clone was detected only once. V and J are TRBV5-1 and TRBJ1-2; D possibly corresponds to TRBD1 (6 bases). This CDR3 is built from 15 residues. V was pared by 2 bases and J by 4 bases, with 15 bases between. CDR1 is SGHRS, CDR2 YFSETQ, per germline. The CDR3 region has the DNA TGCGCCAGCAGCTTTTTACCAGACAGGCGCTATGGCTACACCTTC. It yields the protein CASSFLPDRRYGYTF. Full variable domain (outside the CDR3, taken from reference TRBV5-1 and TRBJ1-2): KAGVTQTPRYLIKTRGQQVTLSCSPISGHRSVSWYQQTPGQGLQFLFEYFSETQRNKGNFPGRFSGRQFSNSRSEMNVSTLELGDSALYLCASSFLPDRRYGYTFGSGTRLTVV.

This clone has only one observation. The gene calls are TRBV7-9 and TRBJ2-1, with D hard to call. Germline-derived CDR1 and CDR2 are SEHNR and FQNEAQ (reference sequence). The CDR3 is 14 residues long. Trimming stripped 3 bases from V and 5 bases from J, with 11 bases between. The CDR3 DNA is TGTGCCAGCAGCTTCCCCCCCGGTAACAATGAGCAGTTCTTC. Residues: CASSFPPGNNEQFF.

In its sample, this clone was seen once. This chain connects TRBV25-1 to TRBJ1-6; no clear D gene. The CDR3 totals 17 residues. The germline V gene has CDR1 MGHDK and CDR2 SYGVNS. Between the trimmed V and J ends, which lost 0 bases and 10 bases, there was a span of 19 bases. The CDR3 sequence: CASSEYPRGGFWSPLHF. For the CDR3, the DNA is TGTGCCAGCAGTGAATACCCACGGGGAGGGTTTTGGTCACCCCTCCACTTT.

The CDR3 region is CASSFDRGEQFF. The CDR3 nucleotides read TGCGCCAGCAGCTTTGACAGGGGTGAGCAGTTCTTC. This chain connects TRBV5-1 to TRBJ2-1; 8 nucleotides match TRBD1. Trimming cost V 2 bases and J 9 bases; bases outside gene matches: 1. CDR1 and CDR2 from the germline V gene are SGHRS and YFSETQ. This CDR3 contains 12 residues.

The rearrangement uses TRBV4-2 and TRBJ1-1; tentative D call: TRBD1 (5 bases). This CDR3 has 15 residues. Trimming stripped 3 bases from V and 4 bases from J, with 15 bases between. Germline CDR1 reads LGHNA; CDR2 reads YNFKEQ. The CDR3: CASSHTTGTTTEAFF. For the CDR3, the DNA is TGTGCCAGCAGCCACACAACAGGTACTACCACTGAAGCTTTCTTT.

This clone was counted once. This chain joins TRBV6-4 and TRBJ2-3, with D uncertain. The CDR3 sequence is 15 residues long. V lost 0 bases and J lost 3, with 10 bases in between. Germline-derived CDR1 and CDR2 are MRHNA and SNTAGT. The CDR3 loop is CASSDSAGKTDTQYF. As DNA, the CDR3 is TGTGCCAGCAGTGACTCGGCTGGTAAGACAGATACGCAGTATTTT.

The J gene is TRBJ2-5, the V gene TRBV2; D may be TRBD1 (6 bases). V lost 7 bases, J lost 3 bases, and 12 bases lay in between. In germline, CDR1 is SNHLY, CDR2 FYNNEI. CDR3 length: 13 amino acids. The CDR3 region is CASTRQEKETQYF. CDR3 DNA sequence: TGTGCCAGCACCAGACAGGAAAAAGAGACCCAGTACTTC.

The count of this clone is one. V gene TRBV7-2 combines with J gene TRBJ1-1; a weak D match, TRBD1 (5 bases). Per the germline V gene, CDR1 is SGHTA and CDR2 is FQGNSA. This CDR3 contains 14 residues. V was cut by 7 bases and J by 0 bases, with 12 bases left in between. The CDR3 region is CASTTKTVNTEAFF. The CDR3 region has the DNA TGTGCCAGCACCACAAAGACAGTGAACACTGAAGCTTTCTTT. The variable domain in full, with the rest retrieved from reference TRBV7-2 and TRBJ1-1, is GAGVSQSPSNKVTEKGKDVELRCDPISGHTALYWYRQSLGQGLEFLIYFQGNSAPDKSGLPSDRFSAERTGGSVSTLTIQRTQQEDSAVYLCASTTKTVNTEAFFGQGTRLTVV.

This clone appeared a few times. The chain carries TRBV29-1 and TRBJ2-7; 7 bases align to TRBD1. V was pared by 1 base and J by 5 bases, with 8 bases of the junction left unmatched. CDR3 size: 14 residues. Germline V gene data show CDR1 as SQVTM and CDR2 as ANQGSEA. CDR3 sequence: CSVEVVGQGDEQYF. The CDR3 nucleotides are TGCAGCGTTGAAGTCGTCGGCCAGGGGGACGAGCAGTACTTC.

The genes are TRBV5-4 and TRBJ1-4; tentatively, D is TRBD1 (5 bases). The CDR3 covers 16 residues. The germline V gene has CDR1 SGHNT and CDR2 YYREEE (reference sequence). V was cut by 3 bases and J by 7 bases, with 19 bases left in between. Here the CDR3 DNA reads TGTGCCAGCAGCTCCCTCGTCCAGGGAAAAAGTGAAAAACTGTTTTTT. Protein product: CASSSLVQGKSEKLFF.